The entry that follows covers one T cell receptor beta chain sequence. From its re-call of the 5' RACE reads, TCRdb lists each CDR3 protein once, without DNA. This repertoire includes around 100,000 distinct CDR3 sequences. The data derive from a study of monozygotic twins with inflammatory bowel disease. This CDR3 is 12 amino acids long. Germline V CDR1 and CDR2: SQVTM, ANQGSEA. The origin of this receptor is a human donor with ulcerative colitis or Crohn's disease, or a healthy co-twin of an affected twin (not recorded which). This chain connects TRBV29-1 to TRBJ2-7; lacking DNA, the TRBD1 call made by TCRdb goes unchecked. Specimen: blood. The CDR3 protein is CSVDKKRGEQYF.